This TCR beta chain was recovered during a study of identical twins. The study's findings and limits: Twins shared beta out-of-frame sequences in excess, but this excess was weaker.

MiXCR, run by TCRdb on the 5' RACE reads, gives a single entry per CDR3 protein. The table has about 470,000 distinct CDR3 sequences, 20% to 25% seen once. This CDR3 has 15 residues. V shed 3 bases, J shed 2 bases, and the junction held 1 base outside the gene matches. CDR1 and CDR2 (germline): LGHDT, YNNKEL (reference sequence). Worth noting for this clonotype: What it binds is not known.

The data were also submitted as part of a second study, on T cells expressing NK-cell markers. That report adds: Investigators obtained TCR beta repertoires from sorted CD3+CD56+NKG2C+, CD3+CD56+NKG2C- and CD3+CD56-NKG2C+ T cells. A range of about 1.0-8% of CD8+ T cells consisted of dominant NKG2C+ clonotypes in roughly 6 donors. Researchers report these clonotypes also headed the CD3+CD56-NKG2C+ fraction in several donors.

This receptor was obtained from a woman aged 18-29 years in good health. The chain employs TRBV3-1 and TRBJ2-7, with 13 positions matching TRBD2. Specimen: CD4+ T cells sorted from blood. The CDR3 spells CASSQGTSGAYEQYF. DNA for the CDR3: TGTGCCAGCAGCCAGGGGACTAGCGGGGCCTACGAGCAGTACTTC.